These T cell receptor beta chains were read from a single sample in a study of T cells in Graves' hyperthyroidism and ophthalmopathy. MiXCR was run by TCRdb on the multiplex PCR reads, yielding one entry per CDR3 protein. The sample lists approximately 610,000 distinct CDR3 sequences; roughly a sixth were seen once. Material for sequencing was blood. The receptors come from a young woman with Graves' hyperthyroidism. Each CDR3 is given with its conserved first and last residue. A D gene is named only where the DNA matches it firmly. The size entry is marked missing in some rows and otherwise reads once, few, many or a size class.

>TRBV20-1|.|TRBD2|TRBJ2-2
TGCAGTGCTAGAGATCTTCTAGCGGGGGGGAACACCGGGGAGCTGTTTTTT
CSARDLLAGGNTGELFF
>TRBV6-6|.|TRBD2|TRBJ2-1
TGTGCCAGCAGTTACTCGTCGGCTGATAGTAGCGGGGGGGACTACAATGAGCAGTTCTTC
CASSYSSADSSGGDYNEQFF
>TRBV30|few|.|TRBJ2-5
TGTGCCAGCACGAGGGGGGGAGAGACCCAGTACTTC
CASTRGGETQYF
>TRBV20-1|.|.|TRBJ1-5
TGCAGTGCTAGTGCTGGGAACAATCAGCCCCAGCATTTT
CSASAGNNQPQHF
>TRBV12-3/TRBV12-4|many|.|TRBJ1-4
TGTGCCAGCAGTTTCAGCCCGGAGGACGAAAAACTGTTTTTT
CASSFSPEDEKLFF
>TRBV28|many|TRBD1|TRBJ2-1
TGTGCCAGTGACAGGGGAGCGAATGAGCAGTTCTTC
CASDRGANEQFF
>TRBV18|few|.|TRBJ2-1
TGTGCCAGCTCAGCTCGGGACAACTCCTACAATGAGCAGTTCTTC
CASSARDNSYNEQFF
>TRBV19|few|.|TRBJ1-2
TGTGCCAGTAGTGATTGGCAGGGAATCTATGGCTACACCTTC
CASSDWQGIYGYTF
>TRBV2|.|.|TRBJ1-2
TGTGCCAGCATCTCGTCCCCCTATGGCTACACCTTC
CASISSPYGYTF
>TRBV5-1|many|.|TRBJ2-7
TGTGCCAGCAGTTTGAAAGGGTCCTACGAGCAGTACTTC
CASSLKGSYEQYF
>TRBV28|many|.|TRBJ1-1
TGTGCCAGCAGGATCTCACAGGGCGGGACTGAAGCTTTCTTT
CASRISQGGTEAFF
>TRBV2|many|.|TRBJ2-7
TGTGCCAGCAGTAAAACCTACGAGCAGTACTTC
CASSKTYEQYF
>TRBV7-3|.|.|TRBJ1-4
TGTGCCAGCAGCTTAATCGTTGGCGAAAAACTGTTTTTT
CASSLIVGEKLFF
>TRBV2|many|.|TRBJ2-7
TGTGCCAGCAGTGAAGCGAGCGAGCAGTACTTC
CASSEASEQYF
>TRBV5-4|.|.|TRBJ1-2
TGTGCCAGCAGCCCCGGCCCATCCTATGGCTACACCTTC
CASSPGPSYGYTF
>TRBV19|.|TRBD2|TRBJ2-7
TGTGCCAGTAGTAGCAGCGGGGGGATCTACGAGCAGTACTTC
CASSSSGGIYEQYF
>TRBV9|few|.|TRBJ2-1
TGTGCCAGCAGCGTAGTACAGGGCTCCTACAATGAGCAGTTCTTC
CASSVVQGSYNEQFF
>TRBV27|.|TRBD2|TRBJ2-7
TGTGCCAGCAGTCACAGCGGGAGGTCCTACGAGCAGTACTTC
CASSHSGRSYEQYF
>TRBV27|.|.|TRBJ2-1
TGTGCCAGCAGTTTAGTACGGGGTGGGGGCTACAATGAGCAGTTCTTC
CASSLVRGGGYNEQFF
>TRBV20-1|few|TRBD1|TRBJ2-2
TGCAGTGCTGCACAGGGGTTCGGCACCGGGGAGCTGTTTTTT
CSAAQGFGTGELFF
>TRBV10-1|many|TRBD1|TRBJ1-1
TGCGCCAGCAGACAGGGGCAGAACACTGAAGCTTTCTTT
CASRQGQNTEAFF
>TRBV20-1|many|TRBD2|TRBJ2-7
TGCAGTGCTAGAGACATAGCGGGGGGGCGCGAGCAGTACTTC
CSARDIAGGREQYF
>TRBV3-1|.|TRBD2|TRBJ2-4
TGTGCCAGCAGCCAAGAAAGAGTAGCGGGAGAGTGGGGGAACATTCAGTACTTC
CASSQERVAGEWGNIQYF